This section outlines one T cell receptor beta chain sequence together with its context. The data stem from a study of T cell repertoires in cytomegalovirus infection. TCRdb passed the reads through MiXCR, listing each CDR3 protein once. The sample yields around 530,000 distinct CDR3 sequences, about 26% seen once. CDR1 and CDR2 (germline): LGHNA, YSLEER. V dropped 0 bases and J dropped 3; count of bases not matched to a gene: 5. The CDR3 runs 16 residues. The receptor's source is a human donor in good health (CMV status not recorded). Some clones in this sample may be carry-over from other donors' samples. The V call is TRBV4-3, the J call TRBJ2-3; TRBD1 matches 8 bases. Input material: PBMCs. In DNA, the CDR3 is TGCGCCAGCAGCCAAGAGTGGCAGGGGGCAACAGATACGCAGTATTTT. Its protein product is CASSQEWQGATDTQYF.